The clone carrying this TCR beta chain was observed at least ten times. This record comes from a study of CD8 T cells in ankylosing spondylitis. TCRdb re-analysed the 5' RACE reads in MiXCR, keeping a single row per CDR3 protein. This table holds about 360,000 distinct CDR3 sequences, approximately 22% found once. V was shortened by 3 bases and J by 4 bases, with 2 bases between the two germline ends. The length of the CDR3 is 11 residues. This clonotype was obtained from a male donor with ankylosing spondylitis or in good health (not recorded which). The chain uses TRBV12-3 or TRBV12-4 and TRBJ2-3, with no clear D. Sequenced: blood, either unsorted or a sorted T cell fraction (not recorded which). Here the CDR3 reads CASSFADTQYF. As DNA, the CDR3 is TGTGCCAGCAGTTTTGCAGATACGCAGTATTTT.